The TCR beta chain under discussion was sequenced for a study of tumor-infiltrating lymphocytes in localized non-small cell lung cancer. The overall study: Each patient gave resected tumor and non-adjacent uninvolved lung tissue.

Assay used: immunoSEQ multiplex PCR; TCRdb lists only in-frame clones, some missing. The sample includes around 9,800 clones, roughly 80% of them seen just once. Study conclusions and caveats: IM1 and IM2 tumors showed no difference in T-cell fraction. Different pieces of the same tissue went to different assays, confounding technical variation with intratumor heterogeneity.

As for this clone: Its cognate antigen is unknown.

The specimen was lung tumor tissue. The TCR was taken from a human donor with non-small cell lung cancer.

CDR3 DNA: TGTGCCAGCTCACCGTTGCCTAGGGCAGCTACCACAGATACGCAGTATTTT. As protein: CASSPLPRAATTDTQYF. The chain has TRBV18 and TRBJ2-3; D is unresolved. CDR1 KGHSH and CDR2 LQKENI come from the germline V gene. V was trimmed by 3 bases and J by 2 bases, leaving 18 bases between them. The CDR3 has 17 amino acids.